A single sample gave rise to the 27 T cell receptor beta chains below, sequenced in a study of blood T cell repertoires in COVID-19. TCRdb keeps only in-frame clones here, not all; method: immunoSEQ multiplex PCR. In the table there are about 74,000 clones, around four fifths of which are singletons. The sequencing input was peripheral blood. These receptors came from a man in his 70s with acute or convalescent COVID-19.

The chain couples TRBV6-5 to TRBJ2-7, with TRBD1 as a possible D gene (5 bases). This CDR3 contains 15 residues. V gave up 4 bases and J gave up 0 bases, with 13 bases separating them. Germline assignment: CDR1 MNHEY and CDR2 SVGAGI. In nucleotides, the CDR3 is TGTGCCAGCAGTTGGGGAACAGGCCACTCCTACGAGCAGTACTTC. Its protein is CASSWGTGHSYEQYF.

J is TRBJ2-1 and V is TRBV12-5; TRBD2 matches at 13 bases. Germline V CDR1 and CDR2: LGHNT, FRNRAP. The CDR3 consists of 15 residues. V shed 3 bases, J shed 10 bases, and the junction held 6 bases outside the gene matches. CDR3 in amino acids: CASGLLAGGAQEQFF. The CDR3 region has the DNA TGTGCTAGTGGTTTACTAGCGGGAGGGGCTCAAGAGCAGTTCTTC.

The rearrangement uses TRBV29-1 and TRBJ1-5; TRBD1 is a possible D gene (5 bases). V was clipped by 6 bases and J by 0 bases, with 21 bases between them. The germline CDR1 and CDR2 sequences are SQVTM and ANQGSEA. There are 17 residues in the CDR3. DNA for the CDR3: TGCAGCGTGGGGGGACTGGGAGCCGCCTTTAGCAATCAGCCCCAGCATTTT. Its translation is CSVGGLGAAFSNQPQHF.

J is TRBJ1-1 and V is TRBV28, with a tentative D call TRBD1 (5 bases). Germline V lookup: CDR1 MDHEN, CDR2 SYDVKM. This CDR3 has 16 amino acids. Trimming removed 6 bases at V and 0 bases at J, with 17 bases between. The DNA of the CDR3 is TGTGCCAGCAGCCTCGGGGGGTTCCCATTGAACACTGAAGCTTTCTTT. It yields the protein CASSLGGFPLNTEAFF.

CDR3 sequence reads: CASSPDTNAYEQYF. CDR3 coding DNA: TGTGCCAGTAGCCCGGACACTAATGCCTACGAGCAGTACTTC. This chain connects TRBV19 to TRBJ2-7, with D possibly TRBD1 on 5 matching bases. The length of the CDR3 is 14 residues. Germline CDR1 and CDR2: LNHDA and SQIVND (reference sequence). V lost 6 bases and J 2 bases, leaving 14 bases between the germline ends.

This chain connects TRBV5-4 to TRBJ1-2; D uncertain. The CDR3 covers 15 residues. V lost 0 bases and J 3 bases, leaving 12 bases between the germline ends. Germline values: CDR1 SGHNT, CDR2 YYREEE (reference sequence). The CDR3 region has the DNA TGTGCCAGCAGCTTGGCGGCGGGTCACGACTATGGCTACACCTTC. As protein: CASSLAAGHDYGYTF.

The rearrangement joins TRBV7-2 to TRBJ1-2; the D is unclear. This CDR3 comprises 14 residues. Germline V gene lookup returns CDR1 SGHTA and CDR2 FQGNSA. Trimming left V 2 bases short and J 4 bases short, with 11 bases between. The chain's CDR3 is CASSLINILYGYTF. In DNA form, the CDR3 reads TGTGCCAGCAGCTTAATCAACATCCTCTATGGCTACACCTTC.

The table lists this clone with a few counts. The chain employs TRBV5-1 and TRBJ1-1; D uncertain. The CDR3 runs 12 residues. V lost 4 bases to trimming and J lost 6 bases, with 10 bases between them. Germline lookup yields CDR1 SGHRS and CDR2 YFSETQ. The CDR3 loop is CASSLPGAEAFF. CDR3 sequence (DNA): TGCGCCAGCAGCCTTCCGGGAGCTGAAGCTTTCTTT.

This chain connects TRBV2 to TRBJ1-4; perhaps TRBD1 as D (6 bases). Trimming cost V 6 bases and J 7 bases, with 12 bases left between them. CDR3 length: 13 residues. The germline CDR1 and CDR2 sequences are SNHLY and FYNNEI. This CDR3 is CASRQGGTEKLFF. The CDR3 nucleotides read TGTGCCAGCAGACAAGGGGGAACTGAAAAACTGTTTTTT.

The chain couples TRBV5-5 to TRBJ1-6; D not resolved. The V end was cut by 0 bases, the J end by 9 bases, with 13 bases between. The CDR3 is 15 amino acids. Germline assignment: CDR1 SGHKS and CDR2 YYEKEE (reference sequence). CDR3 residues: CASSLVAGSRSPLHF. CDR3 DNA sequence: TGTGCCAGCAGCTTGGTCGCGGGGAGTCGTTCACCCCTCCACTTT.

The CDR3 DNA follows: TGTGCCAGTAGTATAATGGGGAGACAGGGGGAGACTGAAGCTTTCTTT. Protein: CASSIMGRQGETEAFF. The V gene is TRBV19, the J gene TRBJ1-1; 9 bases are shared with TRBD1. The germline V gene encodes CDR1 LNHDA and CDR2 SQIVND (reference sequence). Germline trimming cut 2 bases from V and 5 bases from J; bases unmatched to any gene: 9. This CDR3 comprises 16 residues.

This clone appeared a few times. The chain couples TRBV28 to TRBJ1-3, with 7 bases that match TRBD1. Per the germline V gene, CDR1 is MDHEN and CDR2 is SYDVKM. Germline trimming cut 6 bases from V and 2 bases from J; bases unmatched to any gene: 7. This CDR3 has 15 amino acids. The CDR3, as DNA: TGTGCCAGCAGCGAGACTCAGGGGGCTGGAAACACCATATATTTT. Translated: CASSETQGAGNTIYF. Full variable domain (rest looked up from reference TRBV28 and TRBJ1-3): DVKVTQSSRYLVKRTGEKVFLECVQDMDHENMFWYRQDPGLGLRLIYFSYDVKMKEKGDIPEGYSVSREKKERFSLILESASTNQTSMYLCASSETQGAGNTIYFGEGSWLTVV.

This chain connects TRBV11-1 to TRBJ2-3, with D uncertain. The CDR3 length is 14 residues. V was cut by 2 bases and J by 4 bases, with 10 bases left in between. Germline V CDR1 and CDR2: SGHAT, FQDESV (reference sequence). CDR3 nucleotide sequence: TGTGCCAGCAGCTTAACAGACGGCGCAGATACGCAGTATTTT. It codes for CASSLTDGADTQYF.

Notes on this clone: The sample carries other DNA sequences with the same CDR3. The chain couples TRBV11-2 to TRBJ1-5, with 12 positions matching TRBD1. The trim removed 3 bases at V and 6 bases at J, leaving 6 bases unmatched. This CDR3 has 16 residues. Germline-derived CDR1 and CDR2 are SGHAT and FQNNGV. The CDR3 loop is CASSLGDRGLGQPQHF. The CDR3 nucleotides read TGTGCCAGCAGCTTGGGGGACAGGGGGCTGGGTCAGCCCCAGCATTTT.

CDR3 DNA: TGTGCCAGTAGTAGGGGACAGCTTAATGAAAAACTGTTTTTT. It encodes CASSRGQLNEKLFF. The rearrangement links TRBV19 to TRBJ1-4; 7 positions match TRBD1. With V trimmed by 4 bases and J by 4 bases, 3 bases remained unmatched. This CDR3 has 14 amino acids. Germline V CDR1 and CDR2: LNHDA, SQIVND (reference sequence).

The count of this clone is one. The J gene is TRBJ2-3, the V gene TRBV10-3, with 11 bases lining up with TRBD2. Per germline, CDR1 ENHRY and CDR2 SYGVKD. This CDR3 spans 16 amino acids. J lost 7 bases, V lost 3 bases, and 9 bases had no gene match. This chain's CDR3 is CAISEPTSGAPNTQYF. In DNA form, the CDR3 reads TGTGCCATCAGTGAACCGACTAGCGGGGCCCCCAATACGCAGTATTTT.

This rearrangement joins TRBV5-4 to TRBJ2-1; 8 bases are shared with TRBD1. Germline V lookup: CDR1 SGHNT, CDR2 YYREEE (reference sequence). J lost 2 bases, V lost 0 bases, and 7 bases had no gene match. The CDR3 is 17 amino acids. The CDR3 bases are TGTGCCAGCAGCTTGGGGGGTGACAGGGGCACCTACAATGAGCAGTTCTTC. It codes for CASSLGGDRGTYNEQFF. The full variable domain, with the rest looked up from reference TRBV5-4 and TRBJ2-1, is ETGVTQSPTHLIKTRGQQVTLRCSSQSGHNTVSWYQQALGQGPQFIFQYYREEENGRGNFPPRFSGLQFPNYSSELNVNALELDDSALYLCASSLGGDRGTYNEQFFGPGTRLTVL.

The gene calls are TRBV7-2 and TRBJ2-3; possible D gene TRBD2, 7 bases. The germline V gene has CDR1 SGHTA and CDR2 FQGNSA. The CDR3 loop spans 15 amino acids. Trimming took off 5 bases at V and 5 bases at J, with 17 bases between the two ends. DNA for the CDR3: TGTGCCAGCAGCCCCATCGGGGGGCTTAGAGATACGCAGTATTTT. It translates to CASSPIGGLRDTQYF.

In this sample, this clone turned up once. The chain's CDR3 is CASSWGPSTDTQYF. The CDR3 DNA follows: TGTGCCAGCTCTTGGGGCCCTAGCACAGATACGCAGTATTTT. The chain has TRBV7-6 and TRBJ2-3; D might be TRBD1 (5 bases). The V end lost 8 bases, the J end lost 0 bases, and 12 bases lay between the germline ends. There are 14 residues in the CDR3. Looked up from germline, CDR1 is SGHVS and CDR2 is FNYEAQ.

The chain is built from TRBV7-8 and TRBJ1-1; 7 bases align to TRBD1. From germline, CDR1 is SGHVS and CDR2 FQNEAQ. The V and J ends lost 4 bases and 8 bases, in that order; junction bases with no gene match: 7. This CDR3 contains 13 residues. CDR3 residues: CASSWDRAGEAFF. The CDR3 DNA sequence: TGTGCCAGCAGCTGGGACAGAGCCGGGGAAGCTTTCTTT.

This chain connects TRBV14 to TRBJ1-5; unclear D gene. The CDR3 extends over 13 amino acids. CDR1 and CDR2 (germline): SGHDN, FVKESK. V was clipped by 1 base and J by 6 bases, with 7 bases between them. As DNA, the CDR3 is TGTGCCAGCAGCCAAGGAGATGGTCAGCCCCAGCATTTT. Translation gives CASSQGDGQPQHF.

This rearrangement joins TRBV11-2 to TRBJ2-7, with 8 bases identical to TRBD1. The CDR3 is 14 residues long. In germline, CDR1 is SGHAT, CDR2 FQNNGV. The V segment lost 3 bases and the J segment 3 bases; nucleotides outside the gene matches: 4. CDR3 amino acids: CASSFGQGIYEQYF. The CDR3 nucleotides read TGTGCCAGCAGCTTCGGACAGGGAATCTACGAGCAGTACTTC.

This clone was observed a handful of times. The CDR3 DNA sequence: TGTGCCAGCTCACCGACAGGTTTCAATGAGCAGTTCTTC. Translated, it gives CASSPTGFNEQFF. V gene TRBV18 combines with J gene TRBJ2-1; possibly TRBD1 for D (6 bases). The CDR3 consists of 13 residues. V was pared by 3 bases and J by 6 bases, with 9 bases between. CDR1 is KGHSH, CDR2 LQKENI, per germline.

This chain uses TRBV9 with TRBJ2-2, with D uncertain. This CDR3 region has 13 residues. Trimming shortened V by 1 base and J by 5 bases, and 6 bases separated the two germline ends. Germline V gene lookup returns CDR1 SGDLS and CDR2 YYNGEE. CDR3 nucleotide sequence: TGTGCCAGCAGCGTATCGGGTACCGGGGAGCTGTTTTTT. It codes for CASSVSGTGELFF.

This clone was seen once. The gene calls are TRBV2 and TRBJ2-2; 9 bases are a match to TRBD2. The germline V gene encodes CDR1 SNHLY and CDR2 FYNNEI. This CDR3 has 13 amino acids. The V and J ends lost 7 bases and 4 bases, in that order; junction bases with no gene match: 1. As DNA, the CDR3 is TGTGCCAGCAAGCGGGGGGCCACCGGGGAGCTGTTTTTT. This gives the protein CASKRGATGELFF.

This sequence joins TRBV19 and TRBJ2-1; the D gene is possibly TRBD2 (6 bases). Deletions cut 2 bases from V and 2 bases from J, with 25 bases between. CDR3 size: 20 residues. Germline V gene data show CDR1 as LNHDA and CDR2 as SQIVND (reference sequence). This chain's CDR3 is CASSILKVQTRDFAYNEQFF. The CDR3 DNA reads TGTGCCAGTAGTATATTAAAGGTCCAGACCCGGGACTTCGCCTACAATGAGCAGTTCTTC.

CDR3 residues: CASSLETGSSYNSPLHF. The CDR3 nucleotides read TGTGCCAGCAGCTTAGAGACAGGGAGCTCCTATAATTCACCCCTCCACTTT. The J gene is TRBJ1-6, the V gene TRBV7-8, with 7 nucleotides matching TRBD1. V trimming: 1 base; J trimming: 0 bases; junction bases outside the gene matches: 3. This CDR3 comprises 17 residues. Germline CDR1 SGHVS, CDR2 FQNEAQ.